The 28 T cell receptor beta chains below were found in one sample sequenced in a study of blood T cell repertoires in COVID-19. Only in-frame clones appear in the TCRdb table, and some are missing; sequencing was by immunoSEQ multiplex PCR. The table has approximately 50,000 clones, about nine tenths seen once; the top ten hold over 5%. Sequencing was performed on peripheral blood. These receptor sequences come from a man in his fifties with active COVID-19.

The chain recombines TRBV7-2 with TRBJ2-2; D ambiguous. The germline V gene has CDR1 SGHTA and CDR2 FQGNSA. Trimming took off 5 bases at V and 6 bases at J, with 16 bases between the two ends. The CDR3 is 15 residues long. In nucleotides, the CDR3 is TGTGCCAGCAGCCAAGATCCCGCGGTACCCGGGGAGCTGTTTTTT. It translates to CASSQDPAVPGELFF.

This clone is labeled medium-sized (0.01 to 0.1%). The chain is built from TRBV9 and TRBJ1-3; perhaps TRBD1 as D (6 bases). There are 13 residues in the CDR3. The germline V and J ends were trimmed by 5 bases and 4 bases, with 10 bases remaining between them. The germline CDR1 and CDR2 sequences are SGDLS and YYNGEE. The CDR3 coding sequence is TGTGCCAGCAGTCTCGACAGGGGAAACACCATATATTTT. Protein sequence: CASSLDRGNTIYF.

The chain combines TRBV19 with TRBJ2-3; possibly TRBD2 for D (5 bases). Germline lookup yields CDR1 LNHDA and CDR2 SQIVND (reference sequence). CDR3 length: 15 residues. The germline V and J ends were trimmed by 3 bases and 3 bases, with 13 bases remaining between them. In DNA, the CDR3 is TGTGCCAGTAGTATCAAGCTAGCAAGTACAGATACGCAGTATTTT. The encoded protein is CASSIKLASTDTQYF.

This chain links TRBV19 with TRBJ2-1; the D gene is possibly TRBD1 (5 bases). The V end was cut by 6 bases, the J end by 7 bases, with 16 bases between. CDR3 length equals 14 residues. Germline lookup yields CDR1 LNHDA and CDR2 SQIVND (reference sequence). The CDR3 loop is CASSYGKSGNEQFF. In DNA, the CDR3 is TGTGCCAGTAGCTACGGAAAATCAGGGAATGAGCAGTTCTTC.

The rearrangement uses TRBV12-5 and TRBJ1-1, with D perhaps matching TRBD1 (6 bases). This CDR3 comprises 13 residues. V was shortened by 5 bases and J by 7 bases, with 14 bases between the two germline ends. Germline values: CDR1 LGHNT, CDR2 FRNRAP. CDR3 DNA sequence: TGTGCTAGTGGTCCCCCCCAGGGGCATGAAGCTTTCTTT. Its translation is CASGPPQGHEAFF.

This sequence joins TRBV2 and TRBJ2-7; D perhaps matches TRBD2 (5 bases). The CDR3 runs 14 residues. Trimming shortened V by 7 bases and J by 4 bases, and 17 bases separated the two germline ends. Germline CDR1 reads SNHLY; CDR2 reads FYNNEI. The CDR3 bases are TGTGCCAGCACTCTTAGTCGGGATGGATACGAGCAGTACTTC. Its translation: CASTLSRDGYEQYF.

This clone was counted once. J is TRBJ2-3 and V is TRBV29-1; 8 bases map to TRBD2. The CDR3 spans 15 residues. Germline V gene lookup returns CDR1 SQVTM and CDR2 ANQGSEA. Unmatched junction bases numbered 14, after V lost 7 bases and J lost 5 bases. The CDR3: CSGELAGPGEDTQYF. The CDR3 DNA sequence: TGCAGCGGGGAGTTAGCGGGGCCCGGAGAAGATACGCAGTATTTT.

The rearrangement links TRBV30 to TRBJ2-7, with D uncertain. The length of the CDR3 is 13 residues. Trimming cost V 5 bases and J 3 bases, with 14 bases left between them. The V gene's germline CDR1 is GTSNPN and CDR2 SVGIG (reference sequence). CDR3 sequence (DNA): TGTGCCTGGGTGGCGGAGAACGGCTACGAGCAGTACTTC. Its protein product is CAWVAENGYEQYF.

The chain recombines TRBV19 with TRBJ1-6; D gene unclear. V was trimmed by 1 base and J by 8 bases, leaving 12 bases between them. The CDR3 covers 15 residues. CDR1 is LNHDA, CDR2 SQIVND, per germline (reference sequence). The CDR3 loop reads CASSIARRSDSPLHF. DNA for the CDR3: TGTGCCAGTAGTATAGCGCGAAGGAGCGATTCACCCCTCCACTTT.

The CDR3, as DNA: TGTGCCAGCAGCGTAGCGGCAGGGGGCGCAAAAAACATTCAGTACTTC. Its translation: CASSVAAGGAKNIQYF. The chain couples TRBV9 to TRBJ2-4; TRBD1 aligns across 8 bases. The CDR3 has 16 residues. The V segment lost 0 bases and the J segment 4 bases; nucleotides outside the gene matches: 6. Germline V gives CDR1 SGDLS, CDR2 YYNGEE.

The rearrangement links TRBV18 to TRBJ2-7, with 8 bases aligning to TRBD1. Germline V gene sequence: CDR1 KGHSH, CDR2 LQKENI. The CDR3 is 15 amino acids. Unmatched junction bases numbered 10, after V lost 5 bases and J lost 4 bases. CDR3: CASSTTGQGGYEQYF. CDR3 DNA: TGTGCCAGCTCAACAACCGGACAGGGAGGTTACGAGCAGTACTTC.

This chain uses TRBV6-5 with TRBJ1-6, with D hard to call. This CDR3 region has 13 residues. From germline, CDR1 is MNHEY and CDR2 SVGAGI. The ends were cut back, 2 bases at V and 14 bases at J, with 13 bases in the middle. CDR3 loop: CASSYTTGSALHF. In nucleotides, the CDR3 is TGTGCCAGCAGTTACACAACGGGGTCAGCCCTCCACTTT.

The chain is built from TRBV6-5 and TRBJ2-7; maybe TRBD2 (5 bases). Germline-derived CDR1 and CDR2 are MNHEY and SVGAGI. This CDR3 is 11 amino acids long. V was clipped by 5 bases and J by 7 bases, with 9 bases between them. The CDR3 bases are TGTGCCAGCAGTACCCGCGGGGAGCAGTACTTC. Translated: CASSTRGEQYF.

The V and J genes are TRBV6-6 and TRBJ1-1; TRBD1 matches at 7 bases. The V gene's germline CDR1 is MNHNY and CDR2 SVGAGI (reference sequence). This CDR3 spans 15 amino acids. Unmatched junction bases numbered 4, after V lost 2 bases and J lost 1 base. CDR3 DNA sequence: TGTGCCAGCAGTTACGACTGGACAGGGAACACTGAAGCTTTCTTT. Translation: CASSYDWTGNTEAFF.

This chain connects TRBV7-2 to TRBJ1-5; D unclear. This CDR3 has 15 residues. Trimming pared 1 base from V and 0 bases from J, leaving 7 bases between. Germline CDR1 SGHTA, CDR2 FQGNSA. The CDR3 coding sequence is TGTGCCAGCAGCTTAGAATCCCATAGCAATCAGCCCCAGCATTTT. Its protein product is CASSLESHSNQPQHF.

V usage is TRBV11-2 and J usage is TRBJ2-7; D remains unclear. Per the germline V gene, CDR1 is SGHAT and CDR2 is FQNNGV. This CDR3 contains 14 residues. V lost 3 bases and J 4 bases, leaving 13 bases between the germline ends. CDR3: CASSFLGGRYEQYF. DNA for the CDR3: TGTGCCAGCAGCTTCTTAGGCGGCCGTTACGAGCAGTACTTC.

This clone was counted only a few times. V gene TRBV7-9 combines with J gene TRBJ2-7, with 7 bases identical to TRBD1. J was trimmed by 0 bases and V by 5 bases; bases with no gene match: 7. The CDR3 runs 15 residues. CDR1 SEHNR and CDR2 FQNEAQ come from the germline V gene (reference sequence). CDR3 sequence reads: CASSRTGLSSYEQYF. The CDR3 DNA reads as TGTGCCAGCAGCCGGACAGGCCTCAGCTCCTACGAGCAGTACTTC.

This clone appeared a single time. The chain links TRBV5-8 to TRBJ2-1; 7 bases match TRBD2. Germline V gene data show CDR1 as SGHTS and CDR2 as YDEGEE. With V trimmed by 1 base and J by 2 bases, 3 bases remained unmatched. The CDR3 runs 15 residues. The DNA for the CDR3 is TGTGCCAGCAGCTTGAGCGGGGAGGCCTACAATGAGCAGTTCTTC. Translation gives CASSLSGEAYNEQFF.

The genes are TRBV7-8 and TRBJ2-7; 7 bases align to TRBD2. The trim removed 0 bases at V and 6 bases at J, leaving 5 bases unmatched. This CDR3 region has 14 residues. Per germline, CDR1 SGHVS and CDR2 FQNEAQ. The DNA for the CDR3 is TGTGCCAGCAGCTTAGCTGCGGGAGTCTCCGAGCAGTACTTC. This sequence encodes CASSLAAGVSEQYF.

The CDR3 DNA reads TGTGCCAGCAGTTTGAGGGGGCCTAGAAGCACAGATACGCAGTATTTT. This encodes CASSLRGPRSTDTQYF. The rearrangement uses TRBV27 and TRBJ2-3; 7 nucleotides align to TRBD1. The CDR3 has 16 amino acids. V shed 3 bases, J shed 0 bases, and the junction held 6 bases outside the gene matches. The V gene's germline CDR1 is MNHEY and CDR2 SMNVEV (reference sequence).

The gene calls are TRBV6-6 and TRBJ1-2, with D unclear. Trimming cost V 8 bases and J 2 bases, with 12 bases left between them. The CDR3 consists of 13 residues. CDR1 MNHNY and CDR2 SVGAGI come from the germline V gene (reference sequence). This CDR3 is CASLLRENYGYTF. The CDR3 bases are TGTGCCAGCCTACTGCGGGAGAACTATGGCTACACCTTC.

This clone was observed a single time. The V call is TRBV11-2, the J call TRBJ1-1; 9 bases match TRBD1. Per the germline V gene, CDR1 is SGHAT and CDR2 is FQNNGV. The length of the CDR3 is 18 residues. Unmatched junction bases numbered 16, after V lost 5 bases and J lost 3 bases. CDR3 sequence reads: CASSLHFTHRGPDTEAFF. CDR3 nucleotides: TGTGCCAGCAGCCTCCACTTCACGCACAGGGGGCCCGACACTGAAGCTTTCTTT.

This rearrangement joins TRBV7-9 to TRBJ2-7; TRBD2 matches at 15 bases. CDR1 is SEHNR, CDR2 FQNEAQ, per germline (reference sequence). CDR3 length: 15 residues. Trimming took 5 bases from V and 4 from J; bases not matched to a gene: 3. The CDR3 region is CASSRGTSGRYEQYF. In DNA form, the CDR3 reads TGTGCCAGCAGCCGCGGGACTAGCGGGAGGTACGAGCAGTACTTC.

This chain links TRBV9 with TRBJ2-3; 7 bases match TRBD2. This CDR3 contains 16 residues. V shed 6 bases, J shed 5 bases, and the junction held 15 bases outside the gene matches. CDR1 is SGDLS, CDR2 YYNGEE, per germline. The CDR3 here is CASTQGPSRGLDTQYF. CDR3 nucleotides: TGTGCCAGCACCCAGGGCCCTTCGCGGGGGTTAGATACGCAGTATTTT.

The chain's CDR3 is CASSYGLAANNEQFF. The CDR3 DNA sequence: TGTGCCAGCAGTTACGGTCTAGCGGCCAACAATGAGCAGTTCTTC. V gene TRBV6-5 combines with J gene TRBJ2-1; 7 positions match TRBD2. The trim removed 2 bases at V and 5 bases at J, leaving 6 bases unmatched. This CDR3 comprises 15 residues. Germline V gene lookup returns CDR1 MNHEY and CDR2 SVGAGI.

The chain uses TRBV6-6 and TRBJ1-1; no clear D. V was pared by 5 bases and J by 4 bases, with 8 bases between. Germline V gene data show CDR1 as MNHNY and CDR2 as SVGAGI (reference sequence). CDR3 length: 12 amino acids. CDR3 sequence (DNA): TGTGCCAGCAGTCAACCCGGCACTGAAGCTTTCTTT. The encoded protein is CASSQPGTEAFF.

This clone was observed a few times. The rearrangement links TRBV7-2 to TRBJ1-1, with 11 bases fitting TRBD1. There are 15 residues in the CDR3. With 5 bases clipped from V and 4 bases from J, the junction kept 6 bases outside the gene matches. Germline V gene sequence: CDR1 SGHTA, CDR2 FQGNSA. The CDR3 protein is CASSVGGTGGTEAFF. The CDR3 DNA follows: TGTGCCAGCAGCGTAGGGGGGACAGGGGGCACTGAAGCTTTCTTT.

V is TRBV7-9 and J is TRBJ2-7; tentatively, D is TRBD1 (5 bases). This CDR3 spans 13 amino acids. With 4 bases removed from V and 6 bases from J, the gap between germline ends came to 13 bases. Germline V gene sequence: CDR1 SEHNR, CDR2 FQNEAQ (reference sequence). CDR3 sequence (DNA): TGTGCCAGCAGCTCGGGCGCCGACAGCGAGCAGTACTTC. This sequence encodes CASSSGADSEQYF. The full variable domain, in which reference TRBV7-9 and TRBJ2-7 provide the parts outside the CDR3, is DTGVSQNPRHKITKRGQNVTFRCDPISEHNRLYWYRQTLGQGPEFLTYFQNEAQLEKSRLLSDRFSAERPKGSFSTLEIQRTEQGDSAMYLCASSSGADSEQYFGPGTRLTVT.